The entry that follows covers one TCR beta chain sequence. Libraries were prepared by immunoSEQ multiplex PCR; TCRdb keeps only in-frame clonotypes and omits some of them. The sample includes about 53,000 clones, 85% to 90% of them seen just once. The CDR3 has 16 amino acids. V lost 1 base, J lost 0 bases, and 10 bases lay in between. Germline V CDR1 and CDR2: SGHTA, FQGNSA. This sample was included in a study of technical replicates of blood from a handful of donors. This sequence was found in a human donor in good health. Some clones in this sample may be carry-over from other donors' samples. This chain links TRBV7-2 with TRBJ1-5, with D possibly being TRBD1 (5 bases). The sample taken for sequencing was PBMCs. In DNA, the CDR3 is TGTGCCAGCAGCTTAGTATCAGGGAATAGCAATCAGCCCCAGCATTTT. This translates into CASSLVSGNSNQPQHF. Full variable domain (outside the CDR3, taken from reference TRBV7-2 and TRBJ1-5): GAGVSQSPSNKVTEKGKDVELRCDPISGHTALYWYRQSLGQGLEFLIYFQGNSAPDKSGLPSDRFSAERTGGSVSTLTIQRTQQEDSAVYLCASSLVSGNSNQPQHFGDGTRLSIL.